This is a list of T cell receptor beta chains from one sample in a study of T cells in narcolepsy. Measured with immunoSEQ multiplex PCR; TCRdb has only the in-frame clones, and not every one. The profile covers some 32,000 clones, with 65% to 85% appearing a single time and roughly 3.8% taken by the ten largest. Sequences were obtained from memory (CD45RA-) CD4+ T cells from blood. These receptor sequences come from a human donor in good health. CDR3s include the opening cysteine and the closing phenylalanine or tryptophan. A D gene is named only where the DNA matches it firmly. A row's size may be missing; if present it is once, few, many or a size class.

d_call: -; v_call: TRBV5-3; clone_size: -; j_call: TRBJ2-7; cdr3_aa: CARSSNPLSGNYEQYF; cdr3_nt: TGTGCCAGAAGTTCCAATCCACTAAGCGGCAACTACGAGCAGTACTTC
d_call: -; v_call: TRBV7-8; clone_size: few; j_call: TRBJ2-2; cdr3_aa: CASSLGRDIPGELFF; cdr3_nt: TGTGCCAGCAGCTTAGGCCGGGACATCCCCGGGGAGCTGTTTTTT
d_call: TRBD1; v_call: TRBV11-3; clone_size: few; j_call: TRBJ2-7; cdr3_aa: CASSSGTGGTYEQYF; cdr3_nt: TGTGCCAGCAGCTCCGGGACAGGGGGGACCTACGAGCAGTACTTC
d_call: TRBD1; v_call: TRBV7-9; clone_size: -; j_call: TRBJ2-5; cdr3_aa: CASSPGGGEAQYF; cdr3_nt: TGTGCCAGCAGCCCAGGGGGCGGGGAGGCCCAGTACTTC
d_call: -; v_call: TRBV4-1; clone_size: -; j_call: TRBJ2-6; cdr3_aa: CASSQVPVSGANVLTF; cdr3_nt: TGCGCCAGCAGCCAAGTTCCGGTTTCTGGGGCCAACGTCCTGACTTTC
d_call: -; v_call: TRBV7-9; clone_size: -; j_call: TRBJ2-2; cdr3_aa: CASSRKTGELFF; cdr3_nt: TGTGCCAGCAGCCGAAAGACCGGGGAGCTGTTTTTT
d_call: TRBD2; v_call: TRBV7-9; clone_size: few; j_call: TRBJ2-1; cdr3_aa: CASSSGLAGINEQFF; cdr3_nt: TGTGCCAGCAGCTCGGGACTAGCGGGTATCAATGAGCAGTTCTTC
d_call: -; v_call: TRBV19; clone_size: -; j_call: TRBJ1-2; cdr3_aa: CAGSHQNYGYTF; cdr3_nt: TGTGCCGGGAGTCACCAGAACTATGGCTACACCTTC
d_call: TRBD2; v_call: TRBV7-9; clone_size: -; j_call: TRBJ2-5; cdr3_aa: CASSPRRLAGVETQYF; cdr3_nt: TGTGCCAGCAGCCCTAGAAGACTAGCGGGAGTGGAGACCCAGTACTTC
d_call: -; v_call: TRBV6-6; clone_size: -; j_call: TRBJ2-1; cdr3_aa: CASRTGSWSYNEQFF; cdr3_nt: TGTGCCAGCAGAACCGGGAGTTGGTCCTACAATGAGCAGTTCTTC
d_call: -; v_call: TRBV11-3; clone_size: -; j_call: TRBJ2-5; cdr3_aa: CASSPSPQQETQYF; cdr3_nt: TGTGCCAGCAGCCCCTCGCCCCAACAAGAGACCCAGTACTTC
d_call: TRBD1; v_call: TRBV11-1; clone_size: -; j_call: TRBJ2-1; cdr3_aa: CASSLERGRSSYNEQFF; cdr3_nt: TGTGCCAGCAGCTTAGAGAGGGGGCGCAGCTCCTACAATGAGCAGTTCTTC
d_call: -; v_call: TRBV19; clone_size: once; j_call: TRBJ1-5; cdr3_aa: CASSMGEQPQHF; cdr3_nt: TGTGCCAGTAGTATGGGGGAACAGCCCCAGCATTTT
d_call: -; v_call: TRBV5-8; clone_size: -; j_call: TRBJ1-1; cdr3_aa: CASSFRPNTEAFF; cdr3_nt: TGTGCCAGCAGCTTTAGGCCGAACACTGAAGCTTTCTTT
d_call: -; v_call: TRBV10-1; clone_size: few; j_call: TRBJ1-1; cdr3_aa: CASGTAMNTEAFF; cdr3_nt: TGCGCCAGCGGAACAGCAATGAACACTGAAGCTTTCTTT
d_call: -; v_call: TRBV15; clone_size: -; j_call: TRBJ1-5; cdr3_aa: CATSIEGHDNQPQHF; cdr3_nt: TGTGCCACCAGCATCGAGGGGCATGACAATCAGCCCCAGCATTTT
d_call: TRBD1; v_call: TRBV27; clone_size: -; j_call: TRBJ1-4; cdr3_aa: CASGTRDRGGEKLFF; cdr3_nt: TGTGCCAGCGGGACCCGGGACAGGGGAGGGGAAAAACTGTTTTTT
d_call: -; v_call: TRBV14; clone_size: -; j_call: TRBJ1-2; cdr3_aa: CASSQSGPAGYTF; cdr3_nt: TGTGCCAGCAGCCAGTCCGGACCCGCGGGCTACACCTTC
d_call: TRBD1; v_call: TRBV5-1; clone_size: -; j_call: TRBJ1-3; cdr3_aa: CASSLARGNTIYF; cdr3_nt: TGCGCCAGCAGCTTGGCCAGGGGGAACACCATATATTTT
d_call: -; v_call: TRBV5-1; clone_size: -; j_call: TRBJ1-4; cdr3_aa: CASSLNRDGNEKLFF; cdr3_nt: TGCGCCAGCAGCTTAAACCGGGACGGAAATGAAAAACTGTTTTTT
d_call: TRBD1; v_call: TRBV5-1; clone_size: -; j_call: TRBJ1-1; cdr3_aa: CASSPRDSGTEAFF; cdr3_nt: TGCGCCAGCAGCCCGCGGGACAGCGGCACTGAAGCTTTCTTT
d_call: TRBD1; v_call: TRBV6-6; clone_size: once; j_call: TRBJ1-1; cdr3_aa: CASTETGREAFF; cdr3_nt: TGTGCCAGCACCGAGACAGGGCGGGAAGCTTTCTTT
d_call: TRBD2; v_call: TRBV7-9; clone_size: -; j_call: TRBJ2-3; cdr3_aa: CASSPNSGMSDTQYF; cdr3_nt: TGTGCCAGCAGCCCTAATAGCGGGATGTCAGATACGCAGTATTTT
d_call: -; v_call: TRBV19; clone_size: -; j_call: TRBJ1-2; cdr3_aa: CASSQGLNYGYTF; cdr3_nt: TGTGCCAGTAGTCAGGGTTTAAACTATGGCTACACCTTC
d_call: -; v_call: TRBV20-1; clone_size: -; j_call: TRBJ2-3; cdr3_aa: CSARFPDTQYF; cdr3_nt: TGCAGTGCTAGATTTCCGGATACGCAGTATTTT
d_call: TRBD2; v_call: TRBV7-6; clone_size: -; j_call: TRBJ2-2; cdr3_aa: CASSSTSGRNTGELFF; cdr3_nt: TGTGCCAGCAGCTCCACTAGCGGTCGGAACACCGGGGAGCTGTTTTTT
d_call: -; v_call: TRBV5-1; clone_size: -; j_call: TRBJ2-1; cdr3_aa: CASSLVRNSEQFF; cdr3_nt: TGCGCCAGCAGCTTGGTGCGGAACAGTGAGCAGTTCTTC
d_call: TRBD2; v_call: TRBV9; clone_size: -; j_call: TRBJ2-7; cdr3_aa: CASSGGPSSGSYEQYF; cdr3_nt: TGTGCCAGCAGCGGGGGACCCTCTAGCGGGAGTTACGAGCAGTACTTC
d_call: -; v_call: TRBV5-8; clone_size: few; j_call: TRBJ1-2; cdr3_aa: CASSLSSIIANYGYTF; cdr3_nt: TGTGCCAGCAGCTTGTCCAGTATCATAGCTAACTATGGCTACACCTTC